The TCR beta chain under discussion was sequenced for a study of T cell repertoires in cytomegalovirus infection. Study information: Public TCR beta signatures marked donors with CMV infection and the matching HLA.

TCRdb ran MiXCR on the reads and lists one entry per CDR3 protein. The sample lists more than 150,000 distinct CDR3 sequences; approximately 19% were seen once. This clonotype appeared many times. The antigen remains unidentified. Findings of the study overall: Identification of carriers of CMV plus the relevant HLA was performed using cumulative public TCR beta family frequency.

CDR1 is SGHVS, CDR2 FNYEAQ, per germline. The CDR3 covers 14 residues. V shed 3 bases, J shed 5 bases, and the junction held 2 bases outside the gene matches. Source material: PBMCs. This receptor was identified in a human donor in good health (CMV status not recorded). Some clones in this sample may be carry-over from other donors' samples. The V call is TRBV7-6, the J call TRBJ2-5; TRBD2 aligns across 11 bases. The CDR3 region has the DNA TGTGCCAGCAGCTTTTGGACTAGCGGGGAGACCCAGTACTTC. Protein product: CASSFWTSGETQYF.